A selection of T cell receptor beta chains follows, all from one sample in a study of blood T cell repertoires in COVID-19. The data were produced by immunoSEQ multiplex PCR, yet TCRdb's version contains in-frame clones alone and is incomplete. This table holds some 83,000 clones, about 91% found once. The sequenced sample was peripheral blood. The source is a man in his sixties with acute or convalescent COVID-19. Each CDR3 is given with its conserved first and last residue. Each record gives: clone size, V gene, J gene, D gene, CDR3 protein, CDR3 DNA. D genes are given only for firm matches. Expanded clones are given a class, and other clones once, few, many or no size at all.

NA	TRBV10-3	TRBJ2-2	TRBD1	CAISAPTGKNTGELFF	TGTGCCATCAGTGCCCCGACAGGGAAGAACACCGGGGAGCTGTTTTTT
NA	TRBV6-5	TRBJ2-7	NA	CASTTSRGGSYEQYF	TGTGCCAGCACCACCTCGCGGGGTGGGTCCTACGAGCAGTACTTC
once	TRBV5-1	TRBJ1-1	NA	CASSLAQGSNTEAFF	TGCGCCAGCAGCTTGGCGCAGGGGTCGAACACTGAAGCTTTCTTT
NA	TRBV5-1	TRBJ1-1	NA	CASSSQGSSTEAFF	TGCGCCAGCAGCTCGCAGGGGAGTAGCACTGAAGCTTTCTTT
NA	TRBV20-1	TRBJ2-2	NA	CSASSDSPNTGELFF	TGCAGTGCTAGTTCGGACTCACCGAACACCGGGGAGCTGTTTTTT
few	TRBV19	TRBJ1-4	NA	CASSSGRGSNEKLFF	TGTGCCAGTAGTAGTGGGAGGGGATCTAATGAAAAACTGTTTTTT
NA	TRBV14	TRBJ2-2	NA	CASSPRGVANTGELFF	TGTGCCAGCAGCCCCAGAGGTGTCGCAAACACCGGGGAGCTGTTTTTT
NA	TRBV19	TRBJ2-2	TRBD2	CASRTSGGYTGELFF	TGTGCCAGTCGGACTAGCGGGGGGTACACCGGGGAGCTGTTTTTT
NA	TRBV12-5	TRBJ2-5	TRBD1	CASGLDRGPIGETQYF	TGTGCTAGTGGTTTGGACAGGGGGCCCATCGGGGAGACCCAGTACTTC
NA	TRBV5-6	TRBJ1-2	NA	CASSFLERNYGYTF	TGTGCCAGCAGCTTTCTCGAGAGGAACTATGGCTACACCTTC
NA	TRBV18	TRBJ2-7	NA	CASSPTGYEQYF	TGTGCCAGCTCACCAACTGGCTACGAGCAGTACTTC
NA	TRBV2	TRBJ1-5	TRBD1	CASRWDSHNQPQHF	TGTGCCAGCAGATGGGACAGTCACAATCAGCCCCAGCATTTT
NA	TRBV5-1	TRBJ1-2	NA	CASSLTQGGYTF	TGCGCCAGCAGCTTAACGCAGGGGGGCTACACCTTC
once	TRBV19	TRBJ1-2	NA	CASIGLDYGYTF	TGTGCCAGTATCGGACTGGACTATGGCTACACCTTC
few	TRBV29-1	TRBJ2-2	NA	CSVEVSGVNTGELFF	TGCAGCGTTGAGGTGTCAGGGGTGAACACCGGGGAGCTGTTTTTT
NA	TRBV19	TRBJ1-5	NA	CASSRAGNSNQPQHF	TGTGCCAGTAGTAGGGCAGGGAATAGCAATCAGCCCCAGCATTTT
NA	TRBV13	TRBJ2-7	NA	CASSLGRGREQYF	TGTGCCAGCAGCTTAGGCCGCGGGCGCGAGCAGTACTTC
NA	TRBV5-1	TRBJ2-5	TRBD1	CASSLEGARETQYF	TGCGCCAGCAGCTTAGAGGGGGCGCGGGAGACCCAGTACTTC
NA	TRBV7-2	TRBJ2-3	TRBD2	CASSRSGRLTDTQYF	TGTGCCAGCAGCCGGAGCGGGAGGCTGACAGATACGCAGTATTTT
NA	TRBV28	TRBJ2-7	NA	CASQGVGYEQYF	TGTGCCTCACAGGGTGTGGGCTACGAGCAGTACTTC
NA	TRBV18	TRBJ2-5	NA	CASSPLTGETQYF	TGTGCCAGCTCACCCTTAACCGGGGAGACCCAGTACTTC
NA	TRBV5-4	TRBJ2-2	NA	CASSIRGTNTGELFF	TGTGCCAGCAGCATCAGAGGTACGAACACCGGGGAGCTGTTTTTT
NA	TRBV9	TRBJ2-1	TRBD2	CASTPSGGTNNEQFF	TGTGCCAGCACCCCTAGCGGGGGGACCAACAATGAGCAGTTCTTC
NA	TRBV6-5	TRBJ2-1	TRBD2	CASRTSGRGNEQFF	TGTGCCAGCAGGACTAGCGGGAGAGGCAATGAGCAGTTCTTC
few	TRBV5-1	TRBJ2-1	TRBD1	CAGAKGQGGEQFF	TGCGCCGGGGCCAAGGGACAGGGTGGAGAGCAGTTCTTC
once	TRBV19	TRBJ1-5	TRBD1	CASSIDDGTGFNPQHF	TGTGCCAGTAGTATAGATGACGGGACAGGCTTTAACCCCCAGCATTTT
NA	TRBV12-3/TRBV12-4	TRBJ1-2	NA	CASSLRQTYGYTF	TGTGCCAGCAGTTTACGACAAACCTATGGCTACACCTTC
NA	TRBV13	TRBJ2-3	NA	CASSTNRDTDTQYF	TGTGCCAGCAGCACAAACAGGGATACAGATACGCAGTATTTT
NA	TRBV5-1	TRBJ2-1	TRBD2	CASSLDSGRNNEQFF	TGCGCCAGCAGCTTGGATAGCGGGAGGAACAATGAGCAGTTCTTC
few	TRBV29-1	TRBJ1-1	NA	CSVPTEMNTEAFF	TGCAGCGTTCCGACAGAAATGAACACTGAAGCTTTCTTT
once	TRBV11-2	TRBJ1-1	NA	CASSLGQGSAEAFF	TGTGCCAGCAGCTTAGGGCAGGGTAGTGCTGAAGCTTTCTTT
few	TRBV30	TRBJ2-7	TRBD1	CAWRDRDEQYF	TGTGCCTGGAGGGACAGGGACGAGCAGTACTTC
few	TRBV6-5	TRBJ2-7	TRBD1	CASKSDRGSYEQYF	TGTGCCAGCAAGAGTGACAGGGGTTCCTACGAGCAGTACTTC
once	TRBV30	TRBJ1-1	NA	CAWSSGGTEAFF	TGTGCCTGGAGTTCGGGGGGCACTGAAGCTTTCTTT
NA	TRBV27	TRBJ2-2	TRBD1	CASSPDRGNTGELFF	TGTGCCAGCAGTCCCGACAGGGGCAACACCGGGGAGCTGTTTTTT
NA	TRBV28	TRBJ1-5	NA	CASRISNQPQHF	TGTGCCAGTAGAATTAGCAATCAGCCCCAGCATTTT
NA	TRBV27	TRBJ2-5	TRBD1	CASSPDRGGVETQYF	TGTGCCAGCAGCCCCGACAGGGGCGGGGTGGAGACCCAGTACTTC
NA	TRBV11-2	TRBJ1-1	TRBD1	CASSSNRGAFF	TGTGCCAGCAGCTCTAACAGGGGAGCTTTCTTT
once	TRBV5-1	TRBJ1-5	NA	CASSLGQSQPQHF	TGCGCCAGCAGCTTGGGACAGTCTCAGCCCCAGCATTTT
NA	TRBV5-1	TRBJ2-7	NA	CASSPKGGSYEQYF	TGCGCCAGCAGTCCGAAGGGGGGGTCCTACGAGCAGTACTTC
NA	TRBV7-8	TRBJ1-2	TRBD1	CASSLGQNYGYTF	TGTGCCAGCAGCTTGGGACAGAACTATGGCTACACCTTC
few	TRBV5-1	TRBJ2-7	NA	CASSTEGVGEQYF	TGCGCCAGCAGCACAGAGGGGGTCGGCGAGCAGTACTTC
NA	TRBV19	TRBJ2-7	NA	CASSIPGLGEQYF	TGTGCCAGTAGTATACCGGGTTTAGGCGAGCAGTACTTC
NA	TRBV3-1/TRBV3-2	TRBJ1-6	TRBD1	CASSHRDSNSPLHF	TGTGCCAGCAGCCACCGGGACAGTAATTCACCCCTCCACTTT
NA	TRBV12-3/TRBV12-4	TRBJ1-6	NA	CASSLKRGSPLHF	TGTGCCAGCAGTTTAAAAAGGGGTTCACCCCTCCACTTT
NA	TRBV6-2/TRBV6-3	TRBJ2-2	TRBD2	CASSMGLAGGPPTGELFF	TGTGCCAGCAGTATGGGACTAGCGGGAGGGCCTCCCACCGGGGAGCTGTTTTTT
NA	TRBV3-1/TRBV3-2	TRBJ2-7	NA	CASSQLGPYEQYF	TGTGCCAGCAGCCAGCTGGGGCCGTACGAGCAGTACTTC
NA	TRBV5-8	TRBJ1-5	NA	CASSLFWSPTGNQPQHF	TGTGCCAGCAGCTTGTTTTGGTCTCCCACAGGCAATCAGCCCCAGCATTTT
NA	TRBV5-4	TRBJ1-2	NA	CASSLASAGGYTF	TGTGCCAGCAGCTTGGCTTCCGCGGGTGGCTACACCTTC
NA	TRBV30	TRBJ1-1	NA	CAWTQGGVTEAFF	TGTGCCTGGACCCAGGGAGGGGTGACTGAAGCTTTCTTT
NA	TRBV10-2	TRBJ1-1	NA	CASSATVNTEAFF	TGCGCCAGCAGTGCGACAGTGAACACTGAAGCTTTCTTT
NA	TRBV9	TRBJ2-7	TRBD2	CASSPDLAGIYEQYF	TGTGCCAGCAGCCCCGATCTAGCGGGGATTTACGAGCAGTACTTC